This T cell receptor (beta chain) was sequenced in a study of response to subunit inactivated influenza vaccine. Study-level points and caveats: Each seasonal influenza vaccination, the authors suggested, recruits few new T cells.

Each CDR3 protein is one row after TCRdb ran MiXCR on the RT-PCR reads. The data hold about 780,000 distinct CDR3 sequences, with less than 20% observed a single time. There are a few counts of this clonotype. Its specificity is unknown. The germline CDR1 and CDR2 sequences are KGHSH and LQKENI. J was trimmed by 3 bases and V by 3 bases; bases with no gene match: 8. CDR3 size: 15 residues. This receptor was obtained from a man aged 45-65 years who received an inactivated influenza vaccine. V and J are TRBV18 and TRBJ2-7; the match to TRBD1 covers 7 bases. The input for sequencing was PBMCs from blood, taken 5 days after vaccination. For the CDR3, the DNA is TGTGCCAGCTCACCTAGACAGGGATCATTCTACGAGCAGTACTTC. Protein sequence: CASSPRQGSFYEQYF.